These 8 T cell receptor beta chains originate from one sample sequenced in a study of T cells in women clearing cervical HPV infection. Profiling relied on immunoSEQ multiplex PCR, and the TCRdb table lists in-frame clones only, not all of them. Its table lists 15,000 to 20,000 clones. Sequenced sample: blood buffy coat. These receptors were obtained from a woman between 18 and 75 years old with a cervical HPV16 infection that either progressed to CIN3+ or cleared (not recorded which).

The covered CDR3 bases are TGTGCCACCAGCAGAGATCCCAGGGAAAACATT. This encodes CATSRDPRENI. The complete CDR3 reads CATSRDPRENIQYF. V is TRBV15 and J is TRBJ2-4; D is perhaps TRBD1 (5 bases). The sequenced fragment ends 3 residues before the CDR3 boundary, so the rest is inferred from the germline J gene. This CDR3 spans 14 amino acids. Per germline, CDR1 LNHNV and CDR2 YYDKDF (reference sequence). The ends were cut back, 0 bases at V and 5 bases at J, with 8 bases in the middle.

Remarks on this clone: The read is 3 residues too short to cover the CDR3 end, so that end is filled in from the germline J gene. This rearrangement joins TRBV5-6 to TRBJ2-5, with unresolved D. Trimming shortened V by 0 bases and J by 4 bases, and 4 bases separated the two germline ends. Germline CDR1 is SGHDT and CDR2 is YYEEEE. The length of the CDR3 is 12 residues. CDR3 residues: CASSLVRETQYF. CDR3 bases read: TGTGCCAGCAGCTTGGTGCGAGAGACC.

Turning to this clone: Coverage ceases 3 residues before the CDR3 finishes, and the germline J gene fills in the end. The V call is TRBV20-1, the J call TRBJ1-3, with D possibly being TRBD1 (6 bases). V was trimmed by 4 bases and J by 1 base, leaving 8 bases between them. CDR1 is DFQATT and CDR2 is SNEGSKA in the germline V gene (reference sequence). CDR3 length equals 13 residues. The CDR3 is CSATTGSGNTIYF. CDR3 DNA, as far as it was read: TGCAGTGCTACGACAGGTTCTGGAAACACC.

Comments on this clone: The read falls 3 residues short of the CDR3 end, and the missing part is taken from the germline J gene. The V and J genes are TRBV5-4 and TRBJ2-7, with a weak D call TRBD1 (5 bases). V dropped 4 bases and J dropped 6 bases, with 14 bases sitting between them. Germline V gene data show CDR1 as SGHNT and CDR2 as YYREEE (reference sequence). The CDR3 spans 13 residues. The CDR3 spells CASSTKGSGEQYF. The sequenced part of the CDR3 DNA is TGTGCCAGCAGCACCAAGGGGTCGGGCGAG.

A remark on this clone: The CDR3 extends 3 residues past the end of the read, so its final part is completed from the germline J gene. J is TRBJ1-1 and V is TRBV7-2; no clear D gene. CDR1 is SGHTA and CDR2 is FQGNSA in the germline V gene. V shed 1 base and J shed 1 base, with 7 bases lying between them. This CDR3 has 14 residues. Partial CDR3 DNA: TGTGCCAGCAGCTTAGAGCGGGGGAACACTGAA. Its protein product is CASSLERGNTE. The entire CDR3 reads CASSLERGNTEAFF.

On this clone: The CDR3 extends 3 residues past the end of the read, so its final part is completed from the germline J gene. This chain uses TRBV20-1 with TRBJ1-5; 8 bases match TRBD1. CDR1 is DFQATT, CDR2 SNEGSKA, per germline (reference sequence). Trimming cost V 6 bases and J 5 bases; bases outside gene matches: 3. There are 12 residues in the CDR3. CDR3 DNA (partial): TGCAGTGCCTCGACAGGGGATCAGCCC. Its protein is CSASTGDQP. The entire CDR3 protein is CSASTGDQPQHF.

The CDR3 spells CASSTTDKLNTEAFF. Partial CDR3 DNA: TGTGCCAGCAGCACCACGGACAAGCTGAACACTGAA. V usage is TRBV7-9 and J usage is TRBJ1-1; a possible D gene is TRBD1 (5 bases). The DNA ends 3 residues before the CDR3 does, and the rest of the CDR3 is filled in from the germline J gene. Per germline, CDR1 SEHNR and CDR2 FQNEAQ (reference sequence). The CDR3 totals 15 residues. The ends were cut back, 5 bases at V and 0 bases at J, with 13 bases in the middle.

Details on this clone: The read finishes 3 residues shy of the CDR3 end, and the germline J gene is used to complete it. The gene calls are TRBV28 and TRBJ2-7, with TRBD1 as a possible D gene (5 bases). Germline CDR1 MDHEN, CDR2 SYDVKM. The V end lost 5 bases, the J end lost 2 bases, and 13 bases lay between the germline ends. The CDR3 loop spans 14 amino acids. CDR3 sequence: CASSTPGQAYEQYF. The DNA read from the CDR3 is TGTGCCAGCAGTACCCCCGGACAAGCCTACGAG. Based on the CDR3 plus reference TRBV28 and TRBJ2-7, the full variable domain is DVKVTQSSRYLVKRTGEKVFLECVQDMDHENMFWYRQDPGLGLRLIYFSYDVKMKEKGDIPEGYSVSREKKERFSLILESASTNQTSMYLCASSTPGQAYEQYFGPGTRLTVT.